The present T cell receptor (beta chain) was sequenced within a study of tumor and adjacent non-tumor tissue in lung cancer (dated 2018 in TCRdb). Describing the broader study: The cohort included some 11 adenocarcinoma, a couple of squamous cell carcinoma and 1 small cell lung cancer patients. Ages among the approximately 15 patients ranged from roughly 31 to 76 years, there were approximately ten men and 5 women, and disease was at TNM stage I to III. Sequencing generated a total of 125,075,908 productive TCRbeta reads, averaging about 4 million reads per sample. The study compared bulk TCRbeta repertoires between lung tumor tissue and matched distant non-tumor lung tissue from approximately 14 lung cancer patients. For each patient, one tumor sample and one normal lung sample were taken, giving around 31 paired specimens that underwent TCRbeta CDR3 sequencing.

RNA was isolated from bulk unsorted tissue, and RNA quality was assessed with a NanoDrop ND-1000 and an Agilent 2100. For the normal lung samples, distant non-tumor tissue was collected more than 3 cm away from the tumor edge. All donors had newly diagnosed lung cancer, had not received prior chemotherapy, and were admitted for thoracic surgery in China between August and November 2014. Anyone who had undergone radiotherapy or chemotherapy before, or who had another cancer at the same time, was left out of the study. Pieces of surgical tissue measuring roughly 1-2.1 cm3 were kept in RNAlater solution and held at -80 degrees C until needed. For CDR1 and CDR2, the germline V gene lists SGHDT and YYEEEE. The CDR3 covers 16 residues, taking in both the cysteine and the phenylalanine. CDR3 DNA is the only sequence kept; it has 48 bases, read in frame from the first base. What the authors observed across the whole study: TCR diversity was significantly higher in younger patients, and greater tumor TCR diversity was associated with shorter overall survival and shorter disease-free survival. Because peripheral blood was not sequenced, blood TCRbeta repertoires in the lung cancer patients of the study were not examined. Only around 14 patients were in the cohort, and the authors stated that larger samples and more detailed clinical data are needed. The methods do not name the sequencing platform or mention unique molecular identifiers. In normal lung, the top 100 clones accounted for a significantly larger cumulative share of the repertoire than in tumor tissue. Significantly higher TCR diversity (inverse Simpson) was observed in tumor tissue than in normal lung tissue (roughly 390 vs 170, P = 0.0075, Mann-Whitney U test).

About this clonotype itself: The antigen it recognizes is unknown. A junction boundary mismatches the germline segment, possibly from a read error.

The receptor library was made with multiplex PCR. The sequencer listed for this sample is Illumina HiSeq 2500. Following protocols modified from ARM-PCR, the researchers constructed TCRbeta libraries through three rounds of nested PCR with primers (Table S4). PCR products of 200-500 bp were gel-excised and purified with the QIAquick gel extraction kit before sequencing. The paper's processing steps were these. Trimmomatic was used to clean the reads, FLASH was used to merge the reads into complete CDR3 sequences, and MiTCR was used to assign the reads to V(D)J germline segments. VDJtools was used to compute clonal diversity as the inverse Simpson's index. Productive reads were defined as in-frame sequences without a premature stop codon. The public sequencing data were trimmed at Q25 with fastp and processed into clonotypes with MiXCR by TCRdb, which kept only in-frame beta chains. Each entry merges the rows of one CDR3 protein and shows their most common DNA and genes. TCRdb's processing, not the authors', yielded these V and J calls. The sample has approximately 100,000 distinct CDR3 sequences on record, 60% to 65% of them singletons. The ten largest clones capture roughly 20% of the sample.

The rearrangement combines TRBV5-6 with TRBJ2-7, and 7 bases in between align with TRBD1. Sequenced: distant non-tumor lung tissue. This receptor was taken from a man aged 60 to 69 with non-small cell lung cancer. DNA sequence: TGTGCCTGCAGCGTCAGACAGGGCCTTGAGTGCTACGAGCAGTACTTC. This sequence encodes CACSVRQGLECYEQYF.